These T cell receptor beta chains were read from a single sample in a study of T cells in Graves' hyperthyroidism and ophthalmopathy. TCRdb re-called the multiplex PCR reads with MiXCR, one entry per CDR3 protein. Of 550,000 to 700,000 distinct CDR3 sequences listed, over 12% are singletons. The sample was blood. These receptor sequences come from a woman in her forties with Graves' ophthalmopathy. CDR3s include the opening cysteine and the closing phenylalanine or tryptophan. D genes are given only for firm matches. Only part of the rows carry a size: once, few, many, or a class if the clone is expanded.

CDR3 length: 15
V gene: TRBV20-1
D gene: TRBD2
clone size: few
J gene: TRBJ2-7
CDR3 protein: CSARRASGFSYEQYF
CDR3 DNA: TGCAGTGCTAGAAGGGCTAGCGGATTTTCCTACGAGCAGTACTTC

CDR3 length: 18
V gene: TRBV6-2/TRBV6-3
D gene: NA
clone size: many
J gene: TRBJ2-7
CDR3 protein: CASSYGGSGTGLSYEQYF
CDR3 DNA: TGTGCCAGCAGTTACGGGGGCTCCGGGACCGGACTTTCCTACGAGCAGTACTTC

CDR3 length: 13
V gene: TRBV6-5
D gene: NA
clone size: many
J gene: TRBJ1-5
CDR3 protein: CASKGGSNQPQHF
CDR3 DNA: TGTGCCAGCAAAGGTGGTAGCAATCAGCCCCAGCATTTT

CDR3 length: 15
V gene: TRBV5-1
D gene: NA
clone size: NA
J gene: TRBJ1-1
CDR3 protein: CASSLMGVEETEAFF
CDR3 DNA: TGCGCCAGCAGCTTGATGGGGGTGGAGGAGACTGAAGCTTTCTTT

CDR3 length: 13
V gene: TRBV6-2/TRBV6-3
D gene: TRBD1
clone size: many
J gene: TRBJ2-7
CDR3 protein: CASRGQGTYEQYF
CDR3 DNA: TGTGCCAGCAGGGGACAGGGGACCTACGAGCAGTACTTC

CDR3 length: 13
V gene: TRBV6-1
D gene: NA
clone size: NA
J gene: TRBJ1-6
CDR3 protein: CASSSTYNSPFHF
CDR3 DNA: TGTGCCAGCAGCAGTACCTATAATTCACCCTTCCACTTT

CDR3 length: 15
V gene: TRBV5-1
D gene: TRBD1
clone size: NA
J gene: TRBJ1-4
CDR3 protein: CASSAQGAVHEKLFF
CDR3 DNA: TGCGCCAGCAGCGCACAGGGGGCAGTGCATGAAAAACTGTTTTTT

CDR3 length: 13
V gene: TRBV28
D gene: NA
clone size: many
J gene: TRBJ2-7
CDR3 protein: CASSFQGPYEQYF
CDR3 DNA: TGTGCCAGCAGTTTCCAGGGCCCCTACGAGCAGTACTTC

CDR3 length: 15
V gene: TRBV4-3
D gene: NA
clone size: many
J gene: TRBJ2-7
CDR3 protein: CASSQSRDNLYEQYF
CDR3 DNA: TGCGCCAGCAGCCAAAGCCGGGACAATCTTTACGAGCAGTACTTC

CDR3 length: 13
V gene: TRBV7-2
D gene: NA
clone size: NA
J gene: TRBJ1-1
CDR3 protein: CASSLGFTTEAFF
CDR3 DNA: TGTGCCAGCAGCTTAGGTTTCACCACTGAAGCTTTCTTT

CDR3 length: 11
V gene: TRBV29-1
D gene: NA
clone size: NA
J gene: TRBJ1-2
CDR3 protein: CSVETDDGYTF
CDR3 DNA: TGCAGCGTTGAAACAGACGATGGCTACACCTTC